This T cell receptor (beta chain) came from a study of neurological immune-mediated disorders. The study's findings and limits: Levels of TCR clonal expansion peaked in HTLV-1-associated myelopathy and reached their lowest in multiple sclerosis, under those of healthy controls.

Synthesis of cDNA was performed by 5'RACE using 10-nucleotide random UMIs. In every sequencing run, more than 180 million TCR-beta sequences were generated from 15-18 subjects. TCRdb used MiXCR to reprocess the 5' RACE reads, holding one entry per CDR3 protein. The sample lists tens of thousands of distinct CDR3 sequences, around 13% seen once, with about an eighth in the top ten. Concerning this clonotype: Its antigen remains unknown. The junction differs from germline at one of its ends, possibly a read error.

Source material was 2 million unsorted PBMCs, stored at -80 °C in RNAlater. The length of the CDR3 is 14 residues. Germline CDR1 is SNHLY and CDR2 is FYNNEI. The J gene is TRBJ2-3, the V gene TRBV2; D not resolved. This receptor was taken from a woman between 55 and 75 years old with HTLV-1-associated myelopathy (HAM/TSP). Sequencing was done on a sample of PBMCs. CDR3 in DNA: TGTGCCATATCAGGATTTTCACCTGGGGATATGCAGTATTTT. It yields the protein CAISGFSPGDMQYF. The variable domain in full, with the rest retrieved from reference TRBV2 and TRBJ2-3, is EPEVTQTPSHQVTQMGQEVILRCVPISNHLYFYWYRQILGQKVEFLVSFYNNEISEKSEIFDDQFSVERPDGSNFTLKIRSTKLEDSAMYFCAISGFSPGDMQYFGPGTRLTVL.